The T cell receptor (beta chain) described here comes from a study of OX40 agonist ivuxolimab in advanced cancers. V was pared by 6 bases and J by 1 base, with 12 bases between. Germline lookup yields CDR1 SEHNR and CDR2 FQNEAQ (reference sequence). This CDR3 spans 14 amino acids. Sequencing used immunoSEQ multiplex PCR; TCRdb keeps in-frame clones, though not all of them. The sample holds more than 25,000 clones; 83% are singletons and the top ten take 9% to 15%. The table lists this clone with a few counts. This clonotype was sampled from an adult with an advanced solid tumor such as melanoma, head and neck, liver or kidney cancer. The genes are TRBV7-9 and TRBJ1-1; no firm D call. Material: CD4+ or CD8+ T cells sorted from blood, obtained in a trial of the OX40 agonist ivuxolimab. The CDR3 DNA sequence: TGTGCCAGCAGTCGGGTTCCGGGGAACACTGAAGCTTTCTTT. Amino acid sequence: CASSRVPGNTEAFF.